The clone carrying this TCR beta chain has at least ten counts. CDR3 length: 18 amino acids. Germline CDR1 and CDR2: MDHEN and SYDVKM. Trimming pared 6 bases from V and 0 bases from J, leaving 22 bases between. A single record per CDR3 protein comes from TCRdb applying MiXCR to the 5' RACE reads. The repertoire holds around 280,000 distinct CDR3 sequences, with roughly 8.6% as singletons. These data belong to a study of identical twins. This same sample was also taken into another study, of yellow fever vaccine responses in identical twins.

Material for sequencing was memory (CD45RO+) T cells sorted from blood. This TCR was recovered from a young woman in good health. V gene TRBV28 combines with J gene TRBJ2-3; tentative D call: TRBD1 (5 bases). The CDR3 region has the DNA TGTGCCAGCAGACCTCCAGGGCTGCCCGGAGCCAGCACAGATACGCAGTATTTT. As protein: CASRPPGLPGASTDTQYF.